This T cell receptor (beta chain) was retrieved from a study of shared clonotypes between healthy human individuals. The overall study: The cohort comprised a couple of women and a few men. Their ages spanned 18 to 49 years. Study findings and constraints: In this cohort, only blood was sampled, and tissue repertoires likely differ.

CD4+ cells yielded CD45RA+ naive and CD45RA-negative memory subsets. TCRdb's copy holds only in-frame clones and misses some; the assay was immunoSEQ multiplex PCR. The top ten clones hold around 0.33% of a sample with under 1,900,000 clones, approximately 98.5% of them seen once. Per germline, CDR1 SGHDT and CDR2 YYEEEE. Trimming took off 0 bases at V and 7 bases at J, with 10 bases between the two ends. The CDR3 runs 13 residues. Points on this clone: Its antigen is currently unknown.

This TCR was sampled from a man aged 25 to 40 in good health. The sample comprised naive CD4+ T cells sorted from blood. Described subset: CD45RA+ positively selected. The rearrangement joins TRBV5-6 to TRBJ2-5; D call uncertain. DNA for the CDR3: TGTGCCAGCAGCTTGGCTAGTGGCGGGACCCAGTACTTC. This translates into CASSLASGGTQYF.